A single sample gave rise to the 3 T cell receptor beta chains below, sequenced in a study of T cells in Graves' hyperthyroidism and ophthalmopathy. RNA transcripts yielded amplified TCR beta CDR3 regions. HTBI primers were employed in a first-round RT-PCR of the TCR CDR3. TCRdb itself ran the multiplex PCR reads through MiXCR, one entry per CDR3 protein. The table includes about 520,000 distinct CDR3 sequences, around a quarter detected once. Sequencing input: blood. The origin of the receptors is a woman younger than 45 with Graves' ophthalmopathy.

This clonotype was recorded many times. The V gene is TRBV27, the J gene TRBJ1-1; TRBD1 might be the D (5 bases). Trimming left V 2 bases short and J 0 bases short, with 10 bases between. The germline V gene has CDR1 MNHEY and CDR2 SMNVEV (reference sequence). The CDR3 spans 15 residues. CDR3 sequence: CASSLSEGLNTEAFF. As DNA, the CDR3 is TGTGCCAGCAGTTTAAGTGAGGGGCTGAACACTGAAGCTTTCTTT.

This clonotype was counted only a few times. The chain employs TRBV7-2 and TRBJ1-5; 10 nucleotides match TRBD1. The V segment lost 5 bases and the J segment 6 bases; nucleotides outside the gene matches: 7. The CDR3 totals 15 residues. The germline V gene encodes CDR1 SGHTA and CDR2 FQGNSA. CDR3: CASSPWTGGSQPQHF. The CDR3 nucleotides are TGTGCCAGCAGCCCCTGGACAGGGGGAAGTCAGCCCCAGCATTTT.

This chain joins TRBV6-1 and TRBJ2-7; D remains unclear. The CDR3 consists of 12 residues. V shed 7 bases and J shed 6 bases, with 13 bases lying between them. Germline V gives CDR1 MNHNS, CDR2 SASEGT. The CDR3 here is CASIDDGFEQYF. CDR3 DNA: TGTGCCAGCATCGACGACGGATTCGAGCAGTACTTC.